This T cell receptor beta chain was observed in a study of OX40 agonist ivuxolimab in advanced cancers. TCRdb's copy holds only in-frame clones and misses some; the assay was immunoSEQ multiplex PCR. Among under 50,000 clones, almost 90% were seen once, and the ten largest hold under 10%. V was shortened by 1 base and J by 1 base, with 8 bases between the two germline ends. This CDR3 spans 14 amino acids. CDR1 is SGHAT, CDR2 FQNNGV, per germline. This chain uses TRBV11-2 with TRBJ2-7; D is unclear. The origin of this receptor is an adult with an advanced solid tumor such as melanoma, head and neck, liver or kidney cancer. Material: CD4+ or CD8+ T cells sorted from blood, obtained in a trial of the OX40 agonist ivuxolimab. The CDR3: CASSLGRRSYEQYF. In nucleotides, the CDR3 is TGTGCCAGCAGCTTAGGTCGAAGATCCTACGAGCAGTACTTC.